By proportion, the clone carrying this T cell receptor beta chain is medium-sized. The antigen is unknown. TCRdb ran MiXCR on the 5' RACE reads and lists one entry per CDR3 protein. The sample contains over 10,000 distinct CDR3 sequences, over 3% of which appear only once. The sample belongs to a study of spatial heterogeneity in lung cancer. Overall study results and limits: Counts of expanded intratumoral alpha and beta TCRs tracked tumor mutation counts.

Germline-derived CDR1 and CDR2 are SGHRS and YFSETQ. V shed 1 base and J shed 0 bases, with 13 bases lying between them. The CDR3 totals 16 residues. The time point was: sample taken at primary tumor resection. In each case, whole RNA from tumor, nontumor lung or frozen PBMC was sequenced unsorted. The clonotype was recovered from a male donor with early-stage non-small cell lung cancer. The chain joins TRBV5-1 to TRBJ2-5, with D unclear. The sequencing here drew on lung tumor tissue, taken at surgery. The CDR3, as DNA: TGCGCCAGCAGCTTGTCTGTCAGCCATTACCAAGAGACCCAGTACTTC. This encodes CASSLSVSHYQETQYF.